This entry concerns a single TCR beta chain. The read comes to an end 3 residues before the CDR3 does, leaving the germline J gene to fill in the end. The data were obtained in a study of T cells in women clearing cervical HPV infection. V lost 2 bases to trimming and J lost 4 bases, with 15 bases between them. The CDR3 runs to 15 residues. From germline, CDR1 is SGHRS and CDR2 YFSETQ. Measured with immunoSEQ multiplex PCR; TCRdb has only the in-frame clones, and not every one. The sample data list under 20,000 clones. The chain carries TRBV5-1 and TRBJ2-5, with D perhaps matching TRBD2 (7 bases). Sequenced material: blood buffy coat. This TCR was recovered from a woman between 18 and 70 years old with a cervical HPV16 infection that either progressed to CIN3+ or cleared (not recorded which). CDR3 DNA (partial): TGCGCCAGCAGCTTAACATCAGGGGAGGGAGAGACC. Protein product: CASSLTSGEGET. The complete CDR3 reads CASSLTSGEGETQYF.